This T cell receptor (beta chain) was captured in a study of blood T cell repertoires in COVID-19. As for the study in general: In each case, the material was cDNA or gDNA derived from T cells, B-cell-depleted T cells, or PBMCs.

Participants' reported clinical history set cohort assignment. Libraries were prepared by immunoSEQ multiplex PCR; TCRdb keeps only in-frame clonotypes and omits some of them. The data contain about 400,000 clones, approximately 85% of them singletons. The specimen sequenced was PBMCs or T cells enriched from blood (not recorded which). The source of this sequence is a woman between 40 and 50 years old with acute COVID-19.

In DNA, the CDR3 is TGTGCCAGCCGTTCGAGGGGGCAAAACACTGAAGCTTTCTTT. Its translation: CASRSRGQNTEAFF. The gene calls are TRBV2 and TRBJ1-1; 7 bases map to TRBD1. Germline V CDR1 and CDR2: SNHLY, FYNNEI. The junction had 8 bases not matched to a gene; V was cut back by 8 bases and J by 2 bases. This CDR3 region has 14 residues.